This record looks at one T cell receptor beta chain sequence and its context. Its matching antigen is unknown. The entry originates in a study of beta chain features in type 1 diabetes. There are 15 residues in the CDR3. CDR1 is LNHDA and CDR2 is SQIVND in the germline V gene (reference sequence). The ends were cut back, 7 bases at V and 0 bases at J, with 14 bases in the middle. Sort purity for all populations was recorded as exceeding 98%. The authors reverse transcribed all of the isolated RNA, so sequencing captured expressed TCRB transcripts. The study sequenced naive, central memory and regulatory T cell samples to an average of about 3.5 million reads. Data came from immunoSEQ multiplex PCR; TCRdb stores just in-frame clones and leaves some out. Among 95,000 to 150,000 clones listed, 16% were seen once. Study outcomes and limitations: TCRB CDR3 length was moderately but significantly reduced in all four CD4+ subsets of Type 1 diabetes patients.

The V call is TRBV19, the J call TRBJ2-3, with D perhaps matching TRBD1 (5 bases). This sequence was found in a man aged 25 to 45 with type 1 diabetes. The material sequenced was central memory CD4+ T cells from blood. CDR3 loop: CASKDSSASTDTQYF. The CDR3 nucleotides read TGTGCCAGTAAAGACAGTTCCGCTAGCACAGATACGCAGTATTTT. Filled out from reference TRBV19 and TRBJ2-3, the complete variable domain reads DGGITQSPKYLFRKEGQNVTLSCEQNLNHDAMYWYRQDPGQGLRLIYYSQIVNDFQKGDIAEGYSVSREKKESFPLTVTSAQKNPTAFYLCASKDSSASTDTQYFGPGTRLTVL.